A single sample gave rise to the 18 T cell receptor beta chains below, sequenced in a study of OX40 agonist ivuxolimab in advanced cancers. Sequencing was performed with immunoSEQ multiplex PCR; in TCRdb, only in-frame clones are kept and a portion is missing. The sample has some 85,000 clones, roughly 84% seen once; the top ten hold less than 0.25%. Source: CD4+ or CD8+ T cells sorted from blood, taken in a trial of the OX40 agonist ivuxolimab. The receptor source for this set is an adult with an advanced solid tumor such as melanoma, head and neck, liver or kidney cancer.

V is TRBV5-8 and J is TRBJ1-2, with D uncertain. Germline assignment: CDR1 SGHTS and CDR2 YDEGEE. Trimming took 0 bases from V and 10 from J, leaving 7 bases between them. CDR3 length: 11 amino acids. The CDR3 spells CASSLGSYYTF. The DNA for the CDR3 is TGTGCCAGCAGCTTGGGGAGCTACTACACCTTC.

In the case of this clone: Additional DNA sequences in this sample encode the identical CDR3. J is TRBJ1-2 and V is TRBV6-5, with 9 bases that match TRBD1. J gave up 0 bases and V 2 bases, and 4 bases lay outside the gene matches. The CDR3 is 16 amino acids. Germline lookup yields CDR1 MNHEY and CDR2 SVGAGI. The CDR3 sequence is CASSYGTGRTNYGYTF. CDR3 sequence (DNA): TGTGCCAGCAGTTACGGGACAGGGCGCACTAACTATGGCTACACCTTC.

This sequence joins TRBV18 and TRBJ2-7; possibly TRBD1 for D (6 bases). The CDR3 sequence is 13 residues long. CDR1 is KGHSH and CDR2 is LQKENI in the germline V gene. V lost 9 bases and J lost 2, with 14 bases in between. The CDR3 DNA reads TGTGCCAGTCCTCGGACAGTCCCCTACGAGCAGTACTTC. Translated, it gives CASPRTVPYEQYF.

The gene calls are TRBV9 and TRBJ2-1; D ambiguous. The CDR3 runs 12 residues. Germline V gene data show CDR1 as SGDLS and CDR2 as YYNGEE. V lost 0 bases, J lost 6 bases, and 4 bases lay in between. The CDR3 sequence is CASSVGLNEQFF. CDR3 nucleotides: TGTGCCAGCAGCGTAGGGCTCAATGAGCAGTTCTTC.

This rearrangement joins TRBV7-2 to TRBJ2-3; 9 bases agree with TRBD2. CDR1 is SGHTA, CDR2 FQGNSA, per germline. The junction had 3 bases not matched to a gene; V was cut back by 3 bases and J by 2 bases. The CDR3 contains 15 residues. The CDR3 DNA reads TGTGCCAGCAGCTTCCTAGCGGGAACCACAGATACGCAGTATTTT. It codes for CASSFLAGTTDTQYF. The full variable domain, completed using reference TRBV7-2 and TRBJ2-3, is GAGVSQSPSNKVTEKGKDVELRCDPISGHTALYWYRQSLGQGLEFLIYFQGNSAPDKSGLPSDRFSAERTGGSVSTLTIQRTQQEDSAVYLCASSFLAGTTDTQYFGPGTRLTVL.

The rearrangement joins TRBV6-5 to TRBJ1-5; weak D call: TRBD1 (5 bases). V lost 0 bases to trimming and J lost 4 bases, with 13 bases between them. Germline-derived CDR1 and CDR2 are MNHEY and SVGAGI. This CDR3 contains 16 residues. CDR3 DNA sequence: TGTGCCAGCAGTTACTCGAGGTCGGGACTTAATCAGCCCCAGCATTTT. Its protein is CASSYSRSGLNQPQHF.

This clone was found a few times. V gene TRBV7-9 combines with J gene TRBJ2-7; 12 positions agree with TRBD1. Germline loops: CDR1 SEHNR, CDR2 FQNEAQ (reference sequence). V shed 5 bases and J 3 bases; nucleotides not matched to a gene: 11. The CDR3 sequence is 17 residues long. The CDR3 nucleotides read TGTGCCAGCAGCAAAAACCCGGGACAGGGGGCCCTCTACGAGCAGTACTTC. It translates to CASSKNPGQGALYEQYF.

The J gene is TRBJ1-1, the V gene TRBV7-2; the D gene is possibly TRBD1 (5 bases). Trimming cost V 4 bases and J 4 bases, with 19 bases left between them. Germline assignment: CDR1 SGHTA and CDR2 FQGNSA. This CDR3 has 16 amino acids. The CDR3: CASSSRFRAIGTEAFF. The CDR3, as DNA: TGTGCCAGCAGCTCTAGATTCAGGGCGATCGGCACTGAAGCTTTCTTT.

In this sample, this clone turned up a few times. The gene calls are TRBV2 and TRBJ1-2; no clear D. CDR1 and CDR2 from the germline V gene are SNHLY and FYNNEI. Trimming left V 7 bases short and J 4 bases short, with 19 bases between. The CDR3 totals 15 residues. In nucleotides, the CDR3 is TGTGCCAGCAACCGGGGAGGGCAGAGTTTCTATGGCTACACCTTC. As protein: CASNRGGQSFYGYTF.

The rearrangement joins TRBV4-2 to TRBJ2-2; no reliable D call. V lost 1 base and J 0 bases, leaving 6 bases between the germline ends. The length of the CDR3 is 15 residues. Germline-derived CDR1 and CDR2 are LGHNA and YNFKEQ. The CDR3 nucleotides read TGTGCCAGCAGCCAAGGAAGTTCGAACACCGGGGAGCTGTTTTTT. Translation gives CASSQGSSNTGELFF.

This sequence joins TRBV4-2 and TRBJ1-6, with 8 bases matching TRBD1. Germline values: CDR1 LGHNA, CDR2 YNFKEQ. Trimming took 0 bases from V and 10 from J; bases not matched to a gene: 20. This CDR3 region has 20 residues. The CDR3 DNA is TGTGCCAGCAGCCAAGATTGGTTTGAGATCGGCAGGGGGCTAAAATCACCCCTCCACTTT. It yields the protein CASSQDWFEIGRGLKSPLHF.

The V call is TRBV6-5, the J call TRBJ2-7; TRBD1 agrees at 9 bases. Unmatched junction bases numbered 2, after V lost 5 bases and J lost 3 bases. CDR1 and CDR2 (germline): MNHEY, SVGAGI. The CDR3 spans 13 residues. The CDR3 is CASSADRGYEQYF. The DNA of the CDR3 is TGTGCCAGCAGTGCGGACAGGGGCTACGAGCAGTACTTC.

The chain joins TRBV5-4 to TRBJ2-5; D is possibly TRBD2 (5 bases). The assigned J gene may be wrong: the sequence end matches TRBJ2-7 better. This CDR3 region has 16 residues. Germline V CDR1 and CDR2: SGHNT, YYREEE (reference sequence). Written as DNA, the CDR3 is TGTGCCAGCAGCTCGGCGGGTGCTAGCAGAAGCTACGAGCAGTACTTC. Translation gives CASSSAGASRSYEQYF.

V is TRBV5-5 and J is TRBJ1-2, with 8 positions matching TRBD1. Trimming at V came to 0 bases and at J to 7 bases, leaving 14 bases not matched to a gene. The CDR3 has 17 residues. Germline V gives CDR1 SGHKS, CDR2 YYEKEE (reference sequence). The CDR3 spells CASSLAVPPRGQGGYTF. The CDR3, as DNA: TGTGCCAGCAGCTTGGCCGTTCCCCCCAGGGGGCAAGGTGGCTACACCTTC.

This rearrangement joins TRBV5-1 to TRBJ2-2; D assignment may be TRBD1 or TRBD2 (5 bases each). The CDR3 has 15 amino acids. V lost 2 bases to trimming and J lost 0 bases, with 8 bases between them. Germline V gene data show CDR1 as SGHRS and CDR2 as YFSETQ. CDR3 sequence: CASSLRGANTGELFF. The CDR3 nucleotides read TGCGCCAGCAGCTTAAGGGGAGCGAACACCGGGGAGCTGTTTTTT.

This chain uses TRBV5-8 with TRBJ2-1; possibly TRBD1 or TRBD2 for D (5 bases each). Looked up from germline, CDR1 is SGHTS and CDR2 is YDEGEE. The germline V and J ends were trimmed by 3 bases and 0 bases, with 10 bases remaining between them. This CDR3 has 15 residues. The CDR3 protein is CASSSRDRSYNEQFF. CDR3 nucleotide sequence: TGTGCCAGCAGCTCCAGGGACCGCTCCTACAATGAGCAGTTCTTC.

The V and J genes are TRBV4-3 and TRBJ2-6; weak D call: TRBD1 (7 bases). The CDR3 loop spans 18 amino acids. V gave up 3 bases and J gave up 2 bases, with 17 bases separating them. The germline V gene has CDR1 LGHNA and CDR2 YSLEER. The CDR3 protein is CASSQYQGGAAGANVLTF. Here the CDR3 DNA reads TGCGCCAGCAGCCAGTACCAGGGGGGTGCGGCTGGGGCCAACGTCCTGACTTTC.

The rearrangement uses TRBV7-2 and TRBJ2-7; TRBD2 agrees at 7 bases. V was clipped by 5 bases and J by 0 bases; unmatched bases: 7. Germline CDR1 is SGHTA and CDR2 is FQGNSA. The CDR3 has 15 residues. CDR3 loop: CASSPWSGGSYEQYF. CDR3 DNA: TGTGCCAGCAGCCCCTGGTCGGGGGGCTCCTACGAGCAGTACTTC.